The rows below give T cell receptor beta chains drawn from one sample of a study of CXCR3-negative and CXCR3-positive naive CD8 T cells. From its re-call of the 5' RACE reads, TCRdb lists each CDR3 protein once, without DNA. Here the sample table reports 40,000 to 45,000 distinct CDR3 sequences. Sequencing input: memory CD8+ T cells from blood. The receptor set was obtained from a human donor in good health. Some clones in this sample may be carry-over from other donors' samples. CDR3s include the opening cysteine and the closing phenylalanine or tryptophan. Where a row states a size, it is once, few, many or the class of an expanded clone; other rows omit it.

CDR3 protein: CASSDSDTGELFF; clone size: -; V gene: TRBV6-4; CDR3 length: 13; J gene: TRBJ2-2
CDR3 protein: CASSLSASRNEAFF; clone size: -; V gene: TRBV27; CDR3 length: 14; J gene: TRBJ1-1
CDR3 protein: CASSPAGAVTLSTSKSAFF; clone size: -; V gene: TRBV4-3; CDR3 length: 19; J gene: TRBJ1-1
CDR3 protein: CASSVGGGVNNEQFF; clone size: -; V gene: TRBV9; CDR3 length: 15; J gene: TRBJ2-1
CDR3 protein: CASSLDWEMVYNEQFF; clone size: -; V gene: TRBV7-2; CDR3 length: 16; J gene: TRBJ2-1
CDR3 protein: CASSLSGERSTDTQYF; clone size: -; V gene: TRBV27; CDR3 length: 16; J gene: TRBJ2-3
CDR3 protein: CASTYNGGGGNTGELFF; clone size: -; V gene: TRBV6-6; CDR3 length: 17; J gene: TRBJ2-2
CDR3 protein: CASSSGLAGIYEQYF; clone size: -; V gene: TRBV28; CDR3 length: 15; J gene: TRBJ2-7
CDR3 protein: CASSWLNTEAFF; clone size: -; V gene: TRBV6-2/TRBV6-3; CDR3 length: 12; J gene: TRBJ1-1
CDR3 protein: CASSSRGYEQYF; clone size: -; V gene: TRBV11-2; CDR3 length: 12; J gene: TRBJ2-7
CDR3 protein: CASSFWSGDTQYF; clone size: -; V gene: TRBV11-2; CDR3 length: 13; J gene: TRBJ2-3
CDR3 protein: CASSFRAWGTGETDTQYF; clone size: -; V gene: TRBV27; CDR3 length: 18; J gene: TRBJ2-3
CDR3 protein: CSGSENTEAFF; clone size: medium-sized; V gene: TRBV29-1; CDR3 length: 11; J gene: TRBJ1-1
CDR3 protein: CASSFGSGGTHQPQHF; clone size: -; V gene: TRBV13; CDR3 length: 16; J gene: TRBJ1-5
CDR3 protein: CASSAAGGYSEAFF; clone size: -; V gene: TRBV5-1; CDR3 length: 14; J gene: TRBJ1-1
CDR3 protein: CASSPFQRMNIEAFF; clone size: -; V gene: TRBV7-6; CDR3 length: 15; J gene: TRBJ1-1
CDR3 protein: CATEEGGGYGHTF; clone size: -; V gene: TRBV15; CDR3 length: 13; J gene: TRBJ1-2
CDR3 protein: CASTPPAGGRFGTDTQYF; clone size: -; V gene: TRBV28; CDR3 length: 18; J gene: TRBJ2-3
CDR3 protein: CSVIWVFDPDTQYF; clone size: -; V gene: TRBV29-1; CDR3 length: 14; J gene: TRBJ2-3
CDR3 protein: CASSLQSGTRSEQFF; clone size: -; V gene: TRBV7-9; CDR3 length: 15; J gene: TRBJ2-1
CDR3 protein: CASSLSGGTPGYTF; clone size: -; V gene: TRBV27; CDR3 length: 14; J gene: TRBJ1-2
CDR3 protein: CSANRGDHNEQFF; clone size: -; V gene: TRBV29-1; CDR3 length: 13; J gene: TRBJ2-1
CDR3 protein: CSAMVLAEETQYF; clone size: -; V gene: TRBV20-1; CDR3 length: 13; J gene: TRBJ2-5
CDR3 protein: CASSELLLDRSTDTQYF; clone size: -; V gene: TRBV6-1; CDR3 length: 17; J gene: TRBJ2-3
CDR3 protein: CSAKSLGRDYEQYF; clone size: -; V gene: TRBV20-1; CDR3 length: 14; J gene: TRBJ2-7
CDR3 protein: CASSSRVGSQTSYEQYF; clone size: -; V gene: TRBV6-5; CDR3 length: 17; J gene: TRBJ2-7
CDR3 protein: CSATVPGQDYNEQFF; clone size: -; V gene: TRBV20-1; CDR3 length: 15; J gene: TRBJ2-1
CDR3 protein: CASSLGSGAEAFF; clone size: -; V gene: TRBV12-3/TRBV12-4; CDR3 length: 13; J gene: TRBJ1-1
CDR3 protein: CSGAGISEAFF; clone size: -; V gene: TRBV29-1; CDR3 length: 11; J gene: TRBJ1-1
CDR3 protein: CSAPGTAAEAFF; clone size: -; V gene: TRBV20-1; CDR3 length: 12; J gene: TRBJ1-1
CDR3 protein: CASSPLGTGDEKLFF; clone size: -; V gene: TRBV21-1; CDR3 length: 15; J gene: TRBJ1-4
CDR3 protein: CATKLTTGRTNTEAFF; clone size: -; V gene: TRBV19; CDR3 length: 16; J gene: TRBJ1-1
CDR3 protein: CASSLVVRTNEKLFF; clone size: -; V gene: TRBV7-9; CDR3 length: 15; J gene: TRBJ1-4
CDR3 protein: CASSQALAGDHGELFF; clone size: -; V gene: TRBV4-2; CDR3 length: 16; J gene: TRBJ2-2
CDR3 protein: CASSRKTGREQYF; clone size: -; V gene: TRBV28; CDR3 length: 13; J gene: TRBJ2-7
CDR3 protein: CASSQSHPWTYEQYF; clone size: -; V gene: TRBV14; CDR3 length: 15; J gene: TRBJ2-7
CDR3 protein: CSVKGEASDNEQFF; clone size: -; V gene: TRBV29-1; CDR3 length: 14; J gene: TRBJ2-1
CDR3 protein: CASSQFGGQETQYF; clone size: -; V gene: TRBV3-1; CDR3 length: 14; J gene: TRBJ2-5
CDR3 protein: CASREQETQYF; clone size: medium-sized; V gene: TRBV5-1; CDR3 length: 11; J gene: TRBJ2-5
CDR3 protein: CASSQGRQGEYIQYF; clone size: -; V gene: TRBV14; CDR3 length: 15; J gene: TRBJ2-4
CDR3 protein: CASSGVGLWQETQYF; clone size: -; V gene: TRBV28; CDR3 length: 15; J gene: TRBJ2-5
CDR3 protein: CASSQNYLEQFF; clone size: -; V gene: TRBV14; CDR3 length: 12; J gene: TRBJ2-1
CDR3 protein: CASSQGQGPTFF; clone size: -; V gene: TRBV4-2; CDR3 length: 12; J gene: TRBJ1-4
CDR3 protein: CASSSSPGLAGGSTDTQYF; clone size: -; V gene: TRBV28; CDR3 length: 19; J gene: TRBJ2-3